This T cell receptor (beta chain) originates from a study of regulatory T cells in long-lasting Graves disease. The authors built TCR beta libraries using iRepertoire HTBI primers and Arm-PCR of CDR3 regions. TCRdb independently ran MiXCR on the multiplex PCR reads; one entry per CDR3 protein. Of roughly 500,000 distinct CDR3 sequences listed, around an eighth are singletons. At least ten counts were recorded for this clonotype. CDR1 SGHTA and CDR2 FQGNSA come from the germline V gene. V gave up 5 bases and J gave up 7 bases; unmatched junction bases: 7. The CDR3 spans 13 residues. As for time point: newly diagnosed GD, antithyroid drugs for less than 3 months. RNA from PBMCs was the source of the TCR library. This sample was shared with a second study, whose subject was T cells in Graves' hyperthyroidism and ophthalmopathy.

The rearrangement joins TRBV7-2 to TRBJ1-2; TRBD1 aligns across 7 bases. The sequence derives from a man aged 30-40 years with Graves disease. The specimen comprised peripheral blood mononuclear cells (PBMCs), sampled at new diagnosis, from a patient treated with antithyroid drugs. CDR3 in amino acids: CASSVGQKGGYTF. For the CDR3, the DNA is TGTGCCAGCAGCGTGGGACAGAAGGGTGGCTACACCTTC.